This T cell receptor (beta chain) came from a study of OX40 agonist ivuxolimab in advanced cancers. In the study overall: One patient with hepatocellular carcinoma and two with cutaneous melanoma, three in all, had partial responses. Study-level results: Among T cells, CD8+ cells averaged more expanded clones than CD4+ cells. At 0.1 to 3.0 mg/kg, CD4+ and CD8+ blood T cells expanded clonally by week 6. Compared with others, partial responders at 0.1-3.0 mg/kg displayed clonal expansion among the lowest.

A word on this clone: Its target is unknown.

Some clones are missing from TCRdb's copy, which holds only in-frame ones; the method was immunoSEQ multiplex PCR. Of 100,000 to 150,000 clones listed, around 93% are singletons. The clonotype was recovered from an adult with an advanced solid tumor such as melanoma, head and neck, liver or kidney cancer. The sequencing used CD4+ or CD8+ T cells sorted from blood, collected in a trial of the OX40 agonist ivuxolimab.

The CDR3 DNA reads as TGTGCCAGCAGCGTAGTCTCCGAGGCGGGTGAGCAGTACTTC. Residues: CASSVVSEAGEQYF. This rearrangement joins TRBV9 to TRBJ2-7; the D gene is possibly TRBD2 (5 bases). The CDR3 covers 14 residues. V gave up 0 bases and J gave up 7 bases, with 14 bases separating them. Germline values: CDR1 SGDLS, CDR2 YYNGEE.